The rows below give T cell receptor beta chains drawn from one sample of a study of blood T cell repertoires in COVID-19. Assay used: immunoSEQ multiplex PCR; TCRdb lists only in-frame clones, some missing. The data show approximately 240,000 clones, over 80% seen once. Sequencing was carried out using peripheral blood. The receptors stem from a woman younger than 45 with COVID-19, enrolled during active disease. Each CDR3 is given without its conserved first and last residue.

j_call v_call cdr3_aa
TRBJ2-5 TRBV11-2 ASSLDPGSPLQY
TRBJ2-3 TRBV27 ASSLGAGSVIGDTQY
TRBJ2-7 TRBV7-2 ASSAGLAAYEQY
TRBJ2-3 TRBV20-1 SARSADTQY
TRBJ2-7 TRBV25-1 ASSPRRSSYEQY
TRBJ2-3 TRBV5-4 ASSSPQRSTDTQY
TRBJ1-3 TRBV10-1 ASTGGNKDPGNTIY
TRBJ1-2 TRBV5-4 ASSLDQRNYGYT
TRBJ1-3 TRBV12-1 ASSFARLLLLAWSSGNTIY
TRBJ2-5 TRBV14 ASSPTGLKWETQY
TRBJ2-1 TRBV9 ASSASPGTGGFYNEQF
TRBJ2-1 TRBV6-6 ASSYMTGTYNEQF
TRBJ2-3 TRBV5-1 ATAGGLITDTQY
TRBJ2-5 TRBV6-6 ASSRTSGGETQY
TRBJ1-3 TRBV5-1 ASSFDSASGNTIY
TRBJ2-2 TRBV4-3 ASSQEAVVAGELF
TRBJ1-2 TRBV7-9 ASSLALPGADGYT
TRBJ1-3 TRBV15 ATSRWRGGGGNTIY
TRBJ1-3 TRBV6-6 ASSYSDRRSGNTIY
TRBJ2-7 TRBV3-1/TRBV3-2 ASSQDRNQTGGPYEQY
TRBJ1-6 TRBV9 ASSVEGTASNSPLH
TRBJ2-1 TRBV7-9 ASSLAATGVNNEQF
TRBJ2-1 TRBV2 ASLPRTGGKYNEQF
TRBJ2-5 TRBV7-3 ASSLRGSGISSGETQY
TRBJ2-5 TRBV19 ASSIWGGFQETQY
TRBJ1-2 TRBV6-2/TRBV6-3 ASSYIAGSRGYT
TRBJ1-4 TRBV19 ASSTLGHNEKLF
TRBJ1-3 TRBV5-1 ASSFGNSAGGNTIY
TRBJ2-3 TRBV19 ATGTGGSTDTQY
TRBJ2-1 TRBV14 ASSQAPTSGGNEQF
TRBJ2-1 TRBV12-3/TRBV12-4 ASIGQLYNEQF
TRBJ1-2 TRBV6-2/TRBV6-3 ASSFEGYGYT
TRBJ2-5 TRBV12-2 ASRSTGLAGFMGQETQY
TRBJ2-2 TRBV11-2 ASRDQKGGSGGELF
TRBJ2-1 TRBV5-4 ASTRGLAGGGNNEQF
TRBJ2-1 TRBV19 ASSIARGAGDEQF
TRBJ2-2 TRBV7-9 ASSAGRLAGELF
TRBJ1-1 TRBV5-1 ASSPGENTEAF
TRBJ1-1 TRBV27 ASSLSQGMNTEAF
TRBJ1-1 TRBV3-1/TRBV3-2 ASSQGGGNTEAF
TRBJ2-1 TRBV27 ASSPLVGTSSYNEQF
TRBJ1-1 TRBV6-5 AHGRNTEAF
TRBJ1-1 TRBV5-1 ASQATGLGHTEAF
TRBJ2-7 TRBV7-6 ASSLRQGADEQY
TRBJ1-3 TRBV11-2 ASSLVQVSGNTIY
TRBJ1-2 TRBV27 ASSQRGTGGWVHGYT
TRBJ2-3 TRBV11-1 ASSSGRGTDTQY
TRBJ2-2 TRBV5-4 ASSLGGGRSNTGELF
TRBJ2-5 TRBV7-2 ASSLENGETQY
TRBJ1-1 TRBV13 ASSLPWGGITEAF
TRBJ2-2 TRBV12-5 ASGYKPLLLPYSANTGELF